Sequencing of this TCR beta chain was carried out in a study of T cell repertoires in cytomegalovirus infection. Whole-study context: Well-studied HLA-B-restricted CMV epitopes were used in the study alongside recently identified HLA-C-restricted ones. TCR beta signatures that were public indicated CMV infection and matching HLA type.

TCRdb re-called the reads with MiXCR, one entry per CDR3 protein. The sample contains fewer than 950,000 distinct CDR3 sequences, 30% to 35% of which appear only once. Study-wide results and caveats: HLA-C-restricted CMV-specific TCR beta clonotypes were dominant in the ex vivo response. Public TCR beta family frequency separated CMV-and-HLA carriers, including in an independent cohort.

This clonotype was observed at least ten times. Antigen: not known. From germline, CDR1 is SEHNR and CDR2 FQNEAQ (reference sequence). The germline V and J ends were trimmed by 5 bases and 1 base, with 17 bases remaining between them. The CDR3 is made up of 16 amino acids. The rearrangement joins TRBV7-9 to TRBJ1-1, with D unresolved. The sequences come from cultured CD8+ T cells from PBMCs, collected from culture after CMV antigen stimulation. This TCR was sampled from a human donor in good health (CMV status not recorded). Some clones in this sample may be carry-over from other donors' samples. Here the CDR3 reads CASSPIRGLANTEAFF. DNA for the CDR3: TGTGCCAGCAGCCCCATTCGGGGTTTAGCGAACACTGAAGCTTTCTTT. Complete variable domain (other parts from reference TRBV7-9 and TRBJ1-1): DTGVSQNPRHKITKRGQNVTFRCDPISEHNRLYWYRQTLGQGPEFLTYFQNEAQLEKSRLLSDRFSAERPKGSFSTLEIQRTEQGDSAMYLCASSPIRGLANTEAFFGQGTRLTVV.